This T cell receptor beta chain was observed in a study of regulatory T cells in long-lasting Graves disease (dated by TCRdb to 2020 to 2022). For the wider study: In the newly diagnosed Graves' disease group, patients had been taking antithyroid drugs for less than 3 months. Peripheral blood TCR sequencing and RNA sequencing compared persistent Graves' disease patients with newly diagnosed Graves' disease patients. The study took place in China and was registered as a clinical trial. A total of some 33 samples were covered by TCR sequencing, comprising some 13 persistent and approximately 20 newly diagnosed Graves' disease patients.

From a lookup of the germline V gene (reference sequence), CDR1 and CDR2 are SEHNR and FQNEAQ. Its CDR3 holds 12 amino acids, cysteine through phenylalanine. Only the CDR3 region is kept as DNA, spanning 36 bases read in frame from base 1. Trimming at the junction amounts to 5 bases on V and 5 bases on J, and the germline ends lie 8 bases apart. The protocol used for the library was multiplex PCR. The run used an Illumina HiSeq 4000. TCR beta libraries were built with iRepertoire HTBI primers and Arm-PCR amplification of CDR3 regions. Before sequencing, the PCR products went through gel purification. In the source study's methods: Gene usage analysis of CDR3 amino acid clonotypes relied on the roughly 60 TRBV and 13 to 15 TRBJ segments identified across samples. COPE and FqMerger were used to merge the filtered high-quality paired reads into contigs. Contigs were aligned with BLAST to IMGT TRBV, TRBD and TRBJ reference genes, and CDR3 was defined per IMGT. Any clonotype with a frequency above 0.1% was classified as a highly expanded clone. Shannon entropy served as the measure of repertoire diversity, while the Gini coefficient captured V-J evenness. Public clonotypes were defined as clonotypes shared by more than one individual. TCRdb reran the public reads through fastp at Q25 and MiXCR, keeping productive beta chains. When rows share a CDR3 protein, they turn into one entry using the most common DNA and genes. The V and J calls shown here were made by TCRdb, not taken from the authors' results. The sample data list around 450,000 distinct CDR3 sequences, and 15% to 20% of these were observed just once. The top ten hold less than 15% of the sample.

Reading the label with the study, this specimen's time point is: newly diagnosed GD, antithyroid drugs for less than 3 months. For both TCR sequencing and RNA sequencing, RNA was extracted from PBMCs in TRIzol. The diagnosis of Graves' disease followed American Thyroid Association guidelines. Patients were recruited from an endocrinology department in Xi'an, China. Each patient gave about 10 milliliters of peripheral blood, collected in an EDTA anticoagulant tube. Ficoll Paque Plus density gradient separation was used to isolate PBMCs, and no further T cell sorting was done. An Agilent 2100 Bioanalyzer and agarose gel were used to check RNA quality, while a NanoDrop 2000 measured RNA concentration. Findings and caveats that apply to the study as a whole: Compared with newly diagnosed patients, persistent Graves' disease patients had lower TCR Shannon entropy and fewer highly expanded clones, which suggests clonal expansion. TRBV28, TRBJ1-2 and TRBJ2-5 were preferentially used in persistent disease, while TRBV20-1 and TRBJ2-1 were favored in newly diagnosed disease. Sequencing and analysis were restricted to the TCR beta chain. Peripheral blood alone was examined, since thyroid tissue, which constituted the primary lesion, could not be accessed. A larger number of public clonotypes was shared among persistent patients (around 2,500) than among newly diagnosed patients (approximately 1,000). The small sample size was acknowledged by the authors as a limitation that may reduce accuracy.

Many counts were recorded for this clonotype. Its antigen is currently not known. No qualities accompany the bases; no much larger clone lies one base away. The same data also contributed to another study, on T cells in Graves' hyperthyroidism and ophthalmopathy. The second study's paper adds: Stable Graves' hyperthyroidism was defined as the absence of progression to ophthalmopathy over 18 months of follow-up. Hyperthyroidism patients were aged 18 to 65 years and newly diagnosed, with disease duration of less than 2 months. Patients with uncontrolled infections, other autoimmune diseases, pregnancy or lactation were excluded. Diagnoses were established on the basis of clinical symptoms, serum thyroxine and TRAb, thyroid ultrasound, and orbital computed tomography. The first round of RT-PCR for the TCR CDR3 was performed with the HTBI primer set and the Qiagen OneStep RT-PCR kit. Most expanded thyroid clonotypes (frequency above 0.001) were also found in blood, which suggests that blood repertoires may mirror thyroid immune responses. In cross-validation, a model built on a 13 V-J signature told ophthalmopathy apart from stable hyperthyroidism with 87.88% sensitivity and 81% to 82% specificity, and in testing the same model reached 80%/75%. During validation, the model predicted progression to ophthalmopathy a median of approximately 6.5 months ahead of onset, with almost 71% sensitivity and less than 85% specificity. To identify distinguishing TCR V-J signatures, a discovery cohort of 100 or so patients was used, comprising 40 to 45 with Graves' ophthalmopathy and about 59 with stable Graves' hyperthyroidism. An independent validation cohort of fewer than 20 hyperthyroidism patients and 17 patients who later progressed to ophthalmopathy tested prospective prediction of ophthalmopathy. The 75 to 100 discovery patients were randomly split 7:3 into training and test sets. In addition, the study compared T-cell repertoires in thyroid tissue and in blood from six Graves' hyperthyroidism patients. After sampling, hyperthyroidism patients received methimazole starting at 30 mg daily, and ophthalmopathy patients received high-dose intravenous methylprednisolone. Libraries were constructed in a second round of multiplex PCR, after which size selection and purification were performed. Paired-end sequencing of the libraries was performed with 100 bp reads on an Illumina HiSeq2000. SOAPnuke was used to process the raw data, throwing out any read that contained adapters or uncalled bases, had a mean Phred below 15, or lacked an exact constant-primer or identifier match. COPE v1.2.5 was used to merge high-quality paired reads, and clonotypes were defined as unique nucleotide sequences. MiTCR v1.1 was used to align clonotypes to the IMGT TRBV, TRBD and TRBJ reference segments. Only V-J combinations with frequency above 0.0001, covering about 99% of repertoires, were analysed. The TCS score was defined as F50 (clonal expansion) divided by E x V (chaos), with BLOSUM62-based TCRdist calculated between CDR3 peptides within each V-J. Welch's t-statistics and random forest reduced approximately 520 V-J features to 13, which were used in a naive Bayes classifier (R e1071). Sample size was not statistically predetermined, and blinding of investigators to group allocation was not performed. According to the paper, TCR Vbeta CDR3 sequencing was carried out on around 140 peripheral blood samples, which came from under 50 ophthalmopathy, approximately 72 hyperthyroidism and roughly 17 progressor patients.

Sample: peripheral blood mononuclear cells (PBMCs), taken at new diagnosis, from a patient treated with antithyroid drugs. Here the chain combines TRBV7-9 and TRBJ2-3; a confident D gene designation cannot be given. The sequence was obtained from a man in his forties with Graves disease. Donor details come from another sample of the same person, matched by shared clones. For the CDR3, the sequence is CASSPFQDTQYF. The nucleotides are TGTGCCAGCAGCCCCTTCCAAGATACGCAGTATTTT.